These 17 T cell receptor beta chains came from one sample sequenced in a study of T cells expressing NK-cell markers. TCRdb re-called the 5' RACE reads and gives one entry per CDR3 protein, without DNA. Its table lists 150,000 to 200,000 distinct CDR3 sequences. Sample: blood T cells: a sorted CD56 or NKG2C T cell subset, CD4+ or CD8+ T cells, or bulk PBMC T cells (not recorded which). The receptor source for this set is a man aged 18-75 years in good health.

This sequence joins TRBV27 and TRBJ2-1. The CDR3 runs 13 residues. Germline CDR1 reads MNHEY; CDR2 reads SMNVEV (reference sequence). The CDR3 sequence is CASSFLGNREQFF.

V is TRBV19 and J is TRBJ2-1; the TRBD2 assignment by TCRdb is unverifiable without DNA. The CDR3 sequence is 15 residues long. Germline V gene sequence: CDR1 LNHDA, CDR2 SQIVND (reference sequence). CDR3 in amino acids: CASSIMSGVGNEQFF.

V and J are TRBV7-9 and TRBJ2-1; TCRdb's assignment of TRBD1 cannot be checked, as there is no DNA. Germline V gene lookup returns CDR1 SEHNR and CDR2 FQNEAQ (reference sequence). The CDR3 has 12 amino acids. The CDR3 spells CASTPGGGEQFF. Combining the CDR3 with reference TRBV7-9 and TRBJ2-1 gives the whole variable domain DTGVSQNPRHKITKRGQNVTFRCDPISEHNRLYWYRQTLGQGPEFLTYFQNEAQLEKSRLLSDRFSAERPKGSFSTLEIQRTEQGDSAMYLCASTPGGGEQFFGPGTRLTVL.

V gene TRBV6-2 or TRBV6-3 combines with J gene TRBJ2-4; TCRdb selects TRBD1, and the lack of DNA leaves this call unchecked. From germline, CDR1 is MNHEY and CDR2 SVGEGT. This CDR3 has 15 residues. Here the CDR3 reads CASTWTPGAKNIQYF.

This chain connects TRBV20-1 to TRBJ2-5; TCRdb's D call, TRBD1, is unchecked because there is no DNA. This CDR3 comprises 15 residues. Germline loops: CDR1 DFQATT, CDR2 SNEGSKA (reference sequence). CDR3 amino acids: CSAPSTGLPQETQYF.

The chain carries TRBV9 and TRBJ2-1; TCRdb reports TRBD1, a call that lacks DNA to check it against. Germline CDR1 and CDR2: SGDLS and YYNGEE. This CDR3 is 16 amino acids long. The CDR3 loop is CASSVRGTGKIHEQFF. The full variable domain, in which reference TRBV9 and TRBJ2-1 provide the parts outside the CDR3, is DSGVTQTPKHLITATGQRVTLRCSPRSGDLSVYWYQQSLDQGLQFLIQYYNGEERAKGNILERFSAQQFPDLHSELNLSSLELGDSALYFCASSVRGTGKIHEQFFGPGTRLTVL.

The rearrangement links TRBV12-3 or TRBV12-4 to TRBJ1-5; the D call of TRBD1 rests on TCRdb alone, since no DNA is present to check it. There are 13 residues in the CDR3. The CDR3 here is CASSYPGNQPQHF.

V and J are TRBV4-1 and TRBJ2-1; the TCRdb call, TRBD1, lacks DNA for checking. Germline values: CDR1 MGHRA, CDR2 YSYEKL. The CDR3 runs to 15 residues. The CDR3: CASSAGTGAPNEQFF.

The chain is built from TRBV4-1 and TRBJ2-7; absent DNA, TCRdb's TRBD2 call cannot be checked. The length of the CDR3 is 15 residues. Germline V gives CDR1 MGHRA, CDR2 YSYEKL. The CDR3 spells CASSQVAGETYEQYF.

The V call is TRBV2, the J call TRBJ2-2; TCRdb's D call of TRBD1 is untestable without DNA. The germline CDR1 and CDR2 sequences are SNHLY and FYNNEI. The CDR3 extends over 16 amino acids. CDR3 in amino acids: CASSVFGDRGTGELFF.

The genes are TRBV28 and TRBJ1-5; lacking DNA, the TRBD1 call made by TCRdb goes unchecked. Germline-derived CDR1 and CDR2 are MDHEN and SYDVKM. This CDR3 contains 16 residues. CDR3 region: CASSLGRGHFNQPQHF.

The V gene is TRBV27, the J gene TRBJ1-1. The CDR3 has 13 amino acids. Per the germline V gene, CDR1 is MNHEY and CDR2 is SMNVEV (reference sequence). This chain's CDR3 is CASSLFVGTEAFF.

The V gene is TRBV11-2, the J gene TRBJ2-1; TCRdb returns TRBD2, unconfirmable since there is no DNA. The CDR3 loop spans 14 amino acids. Germline V gives CDR1 SGHAT, CDR2 FQNNGV. Here the CDR3 reads CASTSAGGYNEQFF.

The rearrangement uses TRBV9 and TRBJ2-3; the D call of TRBD2 rests on TCRdb alone, since no DNA is present to check it. The CDR3 has 17 amino acids. CDR1 is SGDLS and CDR2 is YYNGEE in the germline V gene. CDR3 residues: CASSVGGTSGLYGTQYF.

This chain uses TRBV25-1 with TRBJ2-1; TCRdb calls TRBD1, which cannot be checked without DNA. The germline gives CDR1 MGHDK, CDR2 SYGVNS. The CDR3 has 15 amino acids. The CDR3 is CASSEFVGGYNEQFF.

This chain uses TRBV7-9 with TRBJ2-5; checking the TCRdb D call of TRBD1 is not possible without DNA. The germline V gene has CDR1 SEHNR and CDR2 FQNEAQ (reference sequence). CDR3 length equals 17 residues. The CDR3 spells CASSLSLMGRDQETQYF.

The chain employs TRBV6-5 and TRBJ2-5; TCRdb gives TRBD1 as the D gene, but with no DNA this cannot be confirmed. Germline loops: CDR1 MNHEY, CDR2 SVGAGI. The CDR3 runs 12 residues. The CDR3 sequence: CASTDSQETQYF.